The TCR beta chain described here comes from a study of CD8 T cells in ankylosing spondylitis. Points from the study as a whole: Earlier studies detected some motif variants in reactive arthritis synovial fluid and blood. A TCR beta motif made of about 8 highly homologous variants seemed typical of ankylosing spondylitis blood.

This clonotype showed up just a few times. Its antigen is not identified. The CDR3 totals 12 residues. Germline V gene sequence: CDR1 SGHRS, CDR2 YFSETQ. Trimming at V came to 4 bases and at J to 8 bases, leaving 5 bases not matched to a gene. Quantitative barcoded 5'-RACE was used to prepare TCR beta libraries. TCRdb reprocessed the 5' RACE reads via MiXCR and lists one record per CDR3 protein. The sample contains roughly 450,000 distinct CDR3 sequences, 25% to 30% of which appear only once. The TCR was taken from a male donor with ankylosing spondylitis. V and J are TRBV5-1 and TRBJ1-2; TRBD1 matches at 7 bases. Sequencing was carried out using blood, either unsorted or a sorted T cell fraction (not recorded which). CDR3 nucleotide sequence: TGCGCCAGCAGCCTGGACAGGACCGGCTACACCTTC. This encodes CASSLDRTGYTF.